Listed below are T cell receptor beta chains from one sample, sequenced in a study of blood T cell repertoires in COVID-19. Repertoires were generated with immunoSEQ multiplex PCR, while TCRdb's copy carries only in-frame clones and drops some. The table includes fewer than 150,000 clones, roughly 79% detected once. The sample was peripheral blood. The receptors here all came from a human donor in a cohort sampled during active COVID-19. Each CDR3 is given without its conserved first and last residue. Fields, in order: V gene, J gene, CDR3 protein.

TRBV6-6	TRBJ2-1	ATRQGVINEQF
TRBV7-9	TRBJ1-1	ASSMTGGAAEAF
TRBV29-1	TRBJ1-1	SVAQVATEAF
TRBV4-1	TRBJ2-3	ASSQDRTGGSSDTQY
TRBV9	TRBJ1-4	ASSGTENEKLF
TRBV27	TRBJ1-2	ASRYGQDGYGYT
TRBV27	TRBJ1-5	ASREASWGNQPQH
TRBV5-1	TRBJ2-1	ASSPGVGTGINEQF
TRBV6-5	TRBJ1-2	ASSYSSRGTYYGYT
TRBV2	TRBJ2-2	ASSGAGAGAELF
TRBV9	TRBJ2-2	ASSTGLAGGRTGELF
TRBV3-1/TRBV3-2	TRBJ1-2	ASSQEYRGYT
TRBV2	TRBJ2-7	ASSDSGIGQY
TRBV12-3/TRBV12-4	TRBJ1-2	ATQGRRAGYT
TRBV4-2	TRBJ2-6	ASSQAGSGANVLT
TRBV19	TRBJ1-1	ASSIGFMNTEAF
TRBV2	TRBJ2-3	ASSESHYRTGPTDTQY
TRBV4-1	TRBJ1-2	ASSQDLLQLTGGRHYGYT
TRBV3-1/TRBV3-2	TRBJ1-6	ASSPGQGNNSPLH
TRBV7-8	TRBJ2-3	ASSPRTSRTDTQY
TRBV6-4	TRBJ2-6	ASSEAGTGANVLT
TRBV5-1	TRBJ2-3	ASSPLQGSDRDTQY
TRBV19	TRBJ2-2	ASTFGLAGAGELF
TRBV2	TRBJ1-6	ASSDAGPINSPLH
TRBV4-2	TRBJ2-7	ASSQVLPEGEQY
TRBV19	TRBJ1-1	ASMVRAEAF
TRBV7-9	TRBJ2-1	ASSPPGAGGRLEQF
TRBV3-1/TRBV3-2	TRBJ2-5	ASRLQRTSGYQETQY
TRBV19	TRBJ1-6	ASSILGGNNSPLH
TRBV2	TRBJ1-1	ASSDRNGTLNTEAF
TRBV6-2/TRBV6-3	TRBJ2-7	ASSYSGRASYEQY
TRBV6-4	TRBJ1-1	ASSDSGADEAF
TRBV29-1	TRBJ2-7	SVAATGSYEQY